The clone carrying this T cell receptor (beta chain) has only a few counts. Its cognate antigen is unknown. Researchers drew blood RNA from unsorted whole blood and extracted germline DNA as well. This CDR3 comprises 17 residues. Germline CDR1 LGHNT, CDR2 FRNRAP. Trimming took 5 bases from V and 8 from J; bases not matched to a gene: 18. The data were taken from a study of tumor-infiltrating lymphocytes in primary liver carcinoma. Overall study: Patients diagnosed with primary liver carcinoma received treatment through surgical resection. Study findings and constraints: A significantly higher top-250-clone fraction was found in tumors than in blood (p = 0.039).

Researchers generated TCR beta cDNA from approximately 450 ng of total RNA, relying on a constant-region primer. Researchers made the TCR beta libraries by running three nested multiplex PCR rounds with slightly modified ARM-PCR. The first two PCR rounds used TRBV1-TRBV30 forward primers with a C-beta reverse primer, about 10 cycles each. TCRdb independently ran MiXCR on the multiplex PCR reads; one entry per CDR3 protein. The sample lists around 330,000 distinct CDR3 sequences, roughly 60% seen once, with about 8.4% in the top ten. The V gene is TRBV12-5, the J gene TRBJ2-1, with 7 bases that match TRBD2. The sample comprised peripheral blood. The receptor was isolated from a middle-aged man with primary liver carcinoma and hepatitis B virus infection. In DNA form, the CDR3 reads TGTGCTAGTGGTAAACCCTCCGGACTAGGAATTCTTGATGAGCAGTTCTTC. Protein product: CASGKPSGLGILDEQFF.